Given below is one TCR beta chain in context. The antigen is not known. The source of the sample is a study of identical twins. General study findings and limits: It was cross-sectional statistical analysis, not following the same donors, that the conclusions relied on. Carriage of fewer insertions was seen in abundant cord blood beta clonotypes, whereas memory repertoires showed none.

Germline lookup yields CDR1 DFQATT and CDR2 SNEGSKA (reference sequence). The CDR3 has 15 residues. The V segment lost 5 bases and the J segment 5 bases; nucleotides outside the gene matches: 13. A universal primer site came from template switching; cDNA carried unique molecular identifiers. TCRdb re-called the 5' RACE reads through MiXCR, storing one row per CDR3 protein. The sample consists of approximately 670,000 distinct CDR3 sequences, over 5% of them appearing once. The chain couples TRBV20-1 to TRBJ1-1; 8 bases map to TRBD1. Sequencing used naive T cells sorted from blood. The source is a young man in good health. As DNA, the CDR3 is TGCAGTGCTCATTCCCAAGACAGGGGAGGAACTGAAGCTTTCTTT. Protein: CSAHSQDRGGTEAFF.